The present TCR beta chain was sequenced within a study of T cells after yellow fever vaccination. About the research overall: For low cell numbers, libraries were made with SMART-Seq v4 Ultra Low Input.

Making TCR cDNA involved 5'RACE template switching, which added UMIs and a universal primer site. TCRdb reprocessed the 5' RACE reads with MiXCR, giving one entry per CDR3 protein. The sample lists a few hundred thousand distinct CDR3 sequences; approximately 7% were seen once. This clonotype was counted at least ten times. As yet, its antigen is unknown. Study-wide points: Among primary-vaccination clones, most reappeared after the booster, at about 95% for CD4 and 85% to 90% for CD8. Bulk-population clonotypes that are abundant could appear as contaminants in FACS-sorted repertoires.

Losses at the gene ends were 1 base for V and 6 bases for J; bases not matched to a gene: 1. There are 14 residues in the CDR3. Germline CDR1 SGHRS, CDR2 YFSETQ. The source was PBMCs, collected around 45 days after the first yellow fever vaccination. This chain joins TRBV5-1 and TRBJ2-3; 11 nucleotides line up with TRBD2. This TCR was recovered from a man aged 18-30 years who received the YFV17D yellow fever vaccine. CDR3 in DNA: TGCGCCAGCAGCTTGACTAGCGGGGGCGATACGCAGTATTTT. This translates into CASSLTSGGDTQYF.